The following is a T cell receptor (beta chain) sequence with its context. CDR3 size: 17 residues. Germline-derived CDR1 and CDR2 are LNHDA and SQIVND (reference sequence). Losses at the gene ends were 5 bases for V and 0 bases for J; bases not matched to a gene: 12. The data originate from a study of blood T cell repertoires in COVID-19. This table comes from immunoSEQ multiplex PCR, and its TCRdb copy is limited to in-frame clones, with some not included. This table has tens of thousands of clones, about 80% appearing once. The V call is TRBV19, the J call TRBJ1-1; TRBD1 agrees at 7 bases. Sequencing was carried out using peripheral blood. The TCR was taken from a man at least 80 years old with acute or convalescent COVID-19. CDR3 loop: CASSSRQGTIMNTEAFF. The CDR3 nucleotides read TGTGCCAGTAGTTCCCGACAGGGAACAATCATGAACACTGAAGCTTTCTTT.